What follows is one T cell receptor (beta chain) and its context. The data originate from a study of blood T cell repertoires in COVID-19. For the study at large: Samples of COVID-19 (acute and convalescent) were obtained from the United States, Italy and Spain.

The repertoire was sequenced with immunoSEQ multiplex PCR; TCRdb's copy has only in-frame clones and lacks some. The repertoire holds 250,000 or so clones, with approximately 84% as singletons. With 0 bases clipped from V and 5 bases from J, the junction kept 3 bases outside the gene matches. This CDR3 has 17 amino acids. Germline assignment: CDR1 LGHNA and CDR2 YNFKEQ. Participants, about 18 to 90 years old, spanned under 25 US areas. Symptom resolution, clearance, or two negative PCRs marked donors in Cohort 3 as recovered. Source material: PBMCs or T cells enriched from blood (not recorded which). The V and J genes are TRBV4-2 and TRBJ2-1; 14 positions agree with TRBD2. The receptor was derived from a man aged 45-65 years who had recovered from COVID-19. The CDR3 here is CASSQELGLAGDNEQFF. DNA of the CDR3: TGTGCCAGCAGCCAAGAATTGGGACTAGCGGGGGACAATGAGCAGTTCTTC.